This TCR beta chain was captured by sequencing in a study of T-cell reconstitution after alpha-beta-depleted transplantation in children. As it was prepared, the TCRbeta library received unique molecular identifiers. TCRdb processed the PCR reads anew with MiXCR; each CDR3 protein has one entry. Of about 250,000 distinct CDR3 sequences listed, under 30% are singletons. This clonotype was seen ten or more times. Germline V gene data show CDR1 as LGHNA and CDR2 as YSLEER. This CDR3 spans 13 amino acids. V lost 0 bases and J lost 8, with 9 bases in between. This TCR derives from a female patient aged 2-9 years who had a stem cell transplant for congenital amegakaryocytic thrombocytopenia, so the T cells may come from the graft donor. The sequencing here drew on PBMCs, mostly from graft donor cells, taken 360 days after TCRalphabeta/CD19-depleted stem cell transplant. The chain uses TRBV4-3 and TRBJ2-3, with D unclear. CDR3 in DNA: TGCGCCAGCAGCCAAGATAGGACGGGTACGCAGTATTTT. The encoded protein is CASSQDRTGTQYF.